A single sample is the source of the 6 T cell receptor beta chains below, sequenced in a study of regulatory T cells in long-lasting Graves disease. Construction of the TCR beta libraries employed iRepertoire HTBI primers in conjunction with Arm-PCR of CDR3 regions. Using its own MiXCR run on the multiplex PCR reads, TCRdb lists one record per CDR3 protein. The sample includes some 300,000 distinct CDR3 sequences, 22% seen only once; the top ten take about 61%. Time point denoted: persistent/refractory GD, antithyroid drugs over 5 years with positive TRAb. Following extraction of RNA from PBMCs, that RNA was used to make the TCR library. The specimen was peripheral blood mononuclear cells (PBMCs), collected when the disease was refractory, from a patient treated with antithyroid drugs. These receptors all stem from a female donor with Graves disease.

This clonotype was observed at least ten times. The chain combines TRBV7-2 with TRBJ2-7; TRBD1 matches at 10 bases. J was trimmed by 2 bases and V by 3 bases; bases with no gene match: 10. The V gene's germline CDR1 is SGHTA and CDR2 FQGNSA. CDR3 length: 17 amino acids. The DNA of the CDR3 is TGTGCCAGCAGCTTTTTACCACCCGGGACAGGGGCCTACGAGCAGTACTTC. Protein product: CASSFLPPGTGAYEQYF. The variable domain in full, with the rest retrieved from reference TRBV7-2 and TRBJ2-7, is GAGVSQSPSNKVTEKGKDVELRCDPISGHTALYWYRQSLGQGLEFLIYFQGNSAPDKSGLPSDRFSAERTGGSVSTLTIQRTQQEDSAVYLCASSFLPPGTGAYEQYFGPGTRLTVT.

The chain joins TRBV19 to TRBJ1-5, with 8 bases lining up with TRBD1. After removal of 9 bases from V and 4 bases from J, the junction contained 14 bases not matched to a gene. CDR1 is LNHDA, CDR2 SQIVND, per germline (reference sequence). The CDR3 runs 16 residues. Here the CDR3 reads CASSQQHRQGNQPQHF. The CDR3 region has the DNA TGTGCCAGCAGTCAGCAGCACCGACAGGGGAATCAGCCCCAGCATTTT.

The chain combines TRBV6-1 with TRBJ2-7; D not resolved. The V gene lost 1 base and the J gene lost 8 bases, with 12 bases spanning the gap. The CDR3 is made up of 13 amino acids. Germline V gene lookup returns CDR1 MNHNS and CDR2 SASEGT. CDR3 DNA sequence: TGTGCCAGCAGTGAAGACTTTCTGGTGCAGCAGTACTTC. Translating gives CASSEDFLVQQYF.

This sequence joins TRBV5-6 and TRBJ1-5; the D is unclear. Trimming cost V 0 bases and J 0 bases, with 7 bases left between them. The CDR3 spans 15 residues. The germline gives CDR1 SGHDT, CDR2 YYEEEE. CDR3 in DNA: TGTGCCAGCAGCTTGGGGTTGGCTAGCAATCAGCCCCAGCATTTT. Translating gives CASSLGLASNQPQHF. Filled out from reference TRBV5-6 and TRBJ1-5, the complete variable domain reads DAGVTQSPTHLIKTRGQQVTLRCSPKSGHDTVSWYQQALGQGPQFIFQYYEEEERQRGNFPDRFSGHQFPNYSSELNVNALLLGDSALYLCASSLGLASNQPQHFGDGTRLSIL.

DNA of the CDR3: TGCAGTGGCATGGAGGCCAACGTCCTGACTTTC. Amino acids: CSGMEANVLTF. The J gene is TRBJ2-6, the V gene TRBV20-1; D unresolved. Between the trimmed V and J ends, which lost 7 bases and 6 bases, there was a span of 7 bases. The CDR3 consists of 11 residues. Germline V gives CDR1 DFQATT, CDR2 SNEGSKA (reference sequence).

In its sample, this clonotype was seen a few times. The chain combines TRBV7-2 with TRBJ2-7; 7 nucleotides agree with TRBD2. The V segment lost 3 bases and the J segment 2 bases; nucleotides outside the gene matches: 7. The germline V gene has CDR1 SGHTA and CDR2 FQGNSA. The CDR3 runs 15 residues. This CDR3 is CASSFGGSSTYEQYF. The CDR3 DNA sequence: TGTGCCAGCAGCTTTGGCGGGAGCTCCACCTACGAGCAGTACTTC.